This is a list of T cell receptor beta chains from one sample in a study of OX40 agonist ivuxolimab in advanced cancers. Data came from immunoSEQ multiplex PCR; TCRdb stores just in-frame clones and leaves some out. The table has 70,000 or so clones, more than 85% seen once. The sample in question was CD4+ or CD8+ T cells sorted from blood, obtained in a trial of the OX40 agonist ivuxolimab. The receptors were gathered from an adult with an advanced solid tumor such as melanoma, head and neck, liver or kidney cancer. CDR3s leave out the opening cysteine and the closing phenylalanine or tryptophan. Only some rows state a clone size, as once, few, many or a class for expanded clones.

v_call	j_call	clone_size	cdr3_aa
TRBV5-4	TRBJ2-7	.	ASSFPGQGTREQY
TRBV20-1	TRBJ1-1	.	SPGGGTEAF
TRBV7-3	TRBJ2-2	.	ASSAQRSDTGELF
TRBV18	TRBJ2-1	.	ASSPLSATYNEQF
TRBV18	TRBJ1-5	once	ASSSPRAGNQPQH
TRBV27	TRBJ2-5	.	ASRHVQTPQETQY
TRBV30	TRBJ2-3	.	AWSRGGSRY
TRBV9	TRBJ2-1	once	ASSVGEGAYNEQF
TRBV18	TRBJ2-5	once	ASSPGLETQY
TRBV11-2	TRBJ2-6	few	ASSFLPGQAASGANVLT
TRBV5-5	TRBJ1-1	.	ASSLVWSSEAF
TRBV30	TRBJ2-7	.	AWLTSGTGVYEQY
TRBV4-3	TRBJ2-1	few	ASSQDPLGAYNEQF
TRBV6-1	TRBJ2-5	.	ASSGGAGMQTQY
TRBV19	TRBJ1-5	.	ASRVVQGRHQPQH
TRBV6-5	TRBJ1-1	once	ASSYSDSPEAF
TRBV6-5	TRBJ2-7	.	ASRYTGTGAYEQY
TRBV6-5	TRBJ1-4	.	ASSGQGGEKLF
TRBV6-6	TRBJ1-5	.	ASSYSSPKEPQH
TRBV7-2	TRBJ2-2	.	ASSGHAYSTGELF
TRBV11-1	TRBJ2-7	once	ASEISGGSEQY
TRBV28	TRBJ1-5	.	ASSSSVRPQH
TRBV5-6	TRBJ2-2	.	ASSATTGANTGELF
TRBV10-3	TRBJ2-2	few	ATGTGLLTGELF
TRBV10-3	TRBJ2-2	.	AITDSNTGELF
TRBV11-2	.	.	ASSLGRWGREQY
TRBV5-1	TRBJ2-1	.	ASSLSLSAEQF
TRBV5-4	TRBJ2-1	.	ASTSGGRGEQF
TRBV6-1	TRBJ1-2	.	ASRMGTGGGGYT
TRBV28	TRBJ1-2	.	ASSPLDPYGYT
TRBV15	TRBJ1-3	.	ATSRAGGSGNTIY
TRBV5-4	TRBJ1-2	.	ASSPSRGAYGYT
TRBV28	TRBJ2-7	.	ASGLRGFYEQY
TRBV5-5	TRBJ2-5	few	ASSLEAGLETQY
TRBV15	TRBJ1-5	.	ATSRGLSQPQH
TRBV7-8	TRBJ2-7	.	ASTSREEQY
TRBV5-1	TRBJ2-7	.	ASSAGDRGTNEQY
TRBV21-1	TRBJ1-4	.	ASSPGVGQAATNEKLF
TRBV28	TRBJ2-7	.	ASSFVGGDYEQY
TRBV30	TRBJ1-2	.	ASNRDLNYGYT
TRBV18	TRBJ2-1	.	ASSAGLAGSYNEQF
TRBV6-6	TRBJ2-2	.	ASSYPTGELF
TRBV2	TRBJ2-7	.	ASSQSGMYEQY
TRBV4-1	TRBJ1-4	.	ASSQVPWIEKLF
TRBV10-2	TRBJ2-2	.	VTEGSGYRRELF